The rows below give T cell receptor beta chains drawn from one sample of a study of CD8 T cells in Susac syndrome. TCRdb re-analysed the immunoSEQ multiplex PCR reads in MiXCR, keeping a single row per CDR3 protein. The sample contains around 180,000 distinct CDR3 sequences, 85% to 95% of which appear only once. Sequences were obtained from CD4+ T cells from PBMCs. The receptors were gathered from a human donor with Susac syndrome. Each CDR3 is given with its conserved first and last residue. D genes are given only for firm matches. The listing skips clone size in some rows; elsewhere it reads once, few, many or a size class.

d_call | cdr3_length | clone_size | j_call | v_call | cdr3_nt | cdr3_aa
TRBD2 | 16 | . | TRBJ2-3 | TRBV29-1 | TGCAGCGTTGGAGCGGGGGTAATAGGGCCAACAGATACGCAGTATTTT | CSVGAGVIGPTDTQYF
. | 14 | . | TRBJ2-7 | TRBV6-5 | TGTGTCGTTGGGACCCCCATGGCTTCCAACAAGCAGTACTTC | CVVGTPMASNKQYF
TRBD1 | 12 | once | TRBJ1-2 | TRBV20-1 | TGCAGTGTACCGGGGACAGGGGGTGGCTACACCTTC | CSVPGTGGGYTF
. | 15 | . | TRBJ2-3 | TRBV24-1 | TGTGCCACCACCCCGACAGGAGGTTCCCCAGATACGCAGTATTTT | CATTPTGGSPDTQYF
. | 15 | . | TRBJ2-4 | TRBV6-2/TRBV6-3 | TGTGCCAGCAGCCCTTTGGGTGTAGCCAAAAACATTCAGTACTTC | CASSPLGVAKNIQYF
. | 11 | . | TRBJ2-3 | TRBV29-1 | TGCAGCGTTGAAAAGTCAGATACGCAGTATTTT | CSVEKSDTQYF
. | 15 | . | TRBJ2-3 | TRBV7-3 | TGTGCCAGCAGCCCCGACGGGGGTCACACAGATACGCAGTATTTT | CASSPDGGHTDTQYF
. | 13 | . | TRBJ2-1 | TRBV9 | TGTGCCAGCGGATTCGGAGTGGCGGAGGAGCAGTTCTTC | CASGFGVAEEQFF
. | 12 | . | TRBJ2-5 | TRBV3-1 | TGTGCCAGCAGCCAACTCGAAGCGACCCAGTACTTC | CASSQLEATQYF
TRBD1 | 16 | . | TRBJ2-3 | TRBV4-1 | TGCGCCAGCAGCCAAGGATACAGGGGGCTCACAGATACGCAGTATTTT | CASSQGYRGLTDTQYF
TRBD1 | 15 | . | TRBJ1-2 | TRBV12-3/TRBV12-4 | TGTGCCAGCAGTTTAGACGGACAGGGCCTCTATGGCTACACCTTC | CASSLDGQGLYGYTF
. | 15 | . | TRBJ2-5 | TRBV3-1 | TGTGCCAGCAGCCTCGGGACCCGACTGCCCGAGACCCAGTACTTC | CASSLGTRLPETQYF
. | 13 | once | TRBJ2-1 | TRBV6-6 | TGTGCCAGCAGTTACGGGGGGCTCAATGAGCAGTTCTTC | CASSYGGLNEQFF
TRBD2 | 14 | . | TRBJ2-3 | TRBV15 | TGTGCCGTGAGCACTAGCGGGGGCACAGATACGCAGTATTTT | CAVSTSGGTDTQYF
TRBD2 | 15 | . | TRBJ2-5 | TRBV10-3 | TGTGCCATCATTGAGCGGGGGGGAGAGCAAGAGACCCAGTACTTC | CAIIERGGEQETQYF
. | 16 | once | TRBJ1-1 | TRBV4-1 | TGCGCCAGCAGCCAAGATGGGACGCCGGGGTGGACTGAAGCTTTCTTT | CASSQDGTPGWTEAFF
. | 15 | . | TRBJ2-1 | TRBV11-3 | TGTGCCAGCAGTAAGAAGGGGCGATTCGGCAATGAGCAGTTCTTC | CASSKKGRFGNEQFF
. | 14 | . | TRBJ2-7 | TRBV18 | TGTGCCAGCTCACCACTACAGGACTCCTACGAGCAGTACTTC | CASSPLQDSYEQYF
TRBD1 | 15 | . | TRBJ2-1 | TRBV24-1 | TGTGCCACCAGTGATGGGACAGTCTACCCCAATGAGCAGTTCTTC | CATSDGTVYPNEQFF
TRBD2 | 16 | . | TRBJ2-3 | TRBV11-3 | TGTGCCAGCAGCGGACCCAGCGGGGGGGGCACAGATACGCAGTATTTT | CASSGPSGGGTDTQYF
. | 14 | . | TRBJ1-4 | TRBV2 | TGTGCCAGCGCTGCGGGGGGAACTAATGAAAAACTGTTTTTT | CASAAGGTNEKLFF
. | 15 | . | TRBJ2-2 | TRBV7-9 | TGTGCCAGCAGCCAACTGACTAGTATTACCGGGGAGCTGTTTTTT | CASSQLTSITGELFF
. | 13 | . | TRBJ2-3 | TRBV30 | TGTGCCTGGGGGGGCCCTAGCACAGATACGCAGTATTTT | CAWGGPSTDTQYF
TRBD1 | 14 | . | TRBJ1-1 | TRBV4-3 | TGCGCCAGCAGCCACACAGGGGGCCGCACTGAAGCTTTCTTT | CASSHTGGRTEAFF
. | 15 | . | TRBJ1-1 | TRBV7-9 | TGTGCCAGCAGCCGATCAGGGGCCGGGAACACTGAAGCTTTCTTT | CASSRSGAGNTEAFF
. | 12 | . | TRBJ1-5 | TRBV7-9 | TGTGCCAGCAGCTTTTCCGATCAGCCCCAGCATTTT | CASSFSDQPQHF
TRBD2 | 12 | . | TRBJ2-3 | TRBV20-1 | TGCAGTGCTAGAGATTCCCTAGCGGGGGAGTATTTT | CSARDSLAGEYF
TRBD1 | 15 | . | TRBJ1-5 | TRBV4-2 | TGTGCCAGCAGCCAGGGGACAGCCCTCAATCAGCCCCAGCATTTT | CASSQGTALNQPQHF
TRBD1 | 15 | . | TRBJ2-7 | TRBV10-2 | TGCGCCAGCAGTTCAGGGGGTCTAGGATCCTACGAGCAGTACTTC | CASSSGGLGSYEQYF
. | 13 | . | TRBJ1-4 | TRBV25-1 | TGTGCCAGCAGTGACGCTTCCGAGGAAAAACTGTTTTTT | CASSDASEEKLFF
. | 12 | . | TRBJ2-1 | TRBV12-3/TRBV12-4 | TGTGCCAGCAGCCCGTCCGGCGATGAGCAGTTCTTC | CASSPSGDEQFF
TRBD1 | 13 | . | TRBJ2-2 | TRBV29-1 | TGCAGCGGAGGGGACAGGGATATCGGGGAGCTGTTTTTT | CSGGDRDIGELFF
TRBD2 | 15 | once | TRBJ2-5 | TRBV5-4 | TGTGCCAGCAGCTTGGAACTCGGGGGGGAAGAGACCCAGTACTTC | CASSLELGGEETQYF
TRBD2 | 15 | . | TRBJ2-1 | TRBV3-1 | TGTGCCAGCAGCCAAGATCTGCGGGGGAACAATGAGCAGTTCTTC | CASSQDLRGNNEQFF
. | 14 | . | TRBJ1-1 | TRBV3-1 | TGTGCCAGCAGCCAAATGCAGGCGAACACTGAAGCTTTCTTT | CASSQMQANTEAFF
. | 13 | . | TRBJ1-6 | TRBV4-3 | TGCGCCAGCAGTCGAGACAGTGACTCACCCCTCCACTTT | CASSRDSDSPLHF
TRBD1 | 17 | . | TRBJ1-3 | TRBV7-8 | TGTGCCAGCAGCCCAGAACCGGGACAGTCCTCTGGAAACACCATATATTTT | CASSPEPGQSSGNTIYF
. | 14 | . | TRBJ1-5 | TRBV20-1 | TGCAGTGCTAGCCCTCAGGGCGGCAATCAGCCCCAGCATTTT | CSASPQGGNQPQHF
. | 15 | . | TRBJ2-5 | TRBV9 | TGTGCCAGCAGCCCTCACCGGGACCCAGAGAAGACCCAGTACTTC | CASSPHRDPEKTQYF
. | 13 | . | TRBJ1-3 | TRBV6-5 | TGTGCCAGCAGGAGAGGGAGTGGAAACACCATATATTTT | CASRRGSGNTIYF
. | 12 | . | TRBJ1-2 | TRBV20-1 | TGCAGTGCTAGTGTGGGGGGAGGTGGCTACACCTTC | CSASVGGGGYTF
. | 13 | . | TRBJ2-3 | TRBV6-5 | TGTGCCAGCAGTTACATGCCTAGGGGTACGCAGTATTTT | CASSYMPRGTQYF
. | 14 | . | TRBJ1-2 | TRBV6-2/TRBV6-3 | TGTGCCAGCAGTCCTTTCGGACAGCACTATGGCTACACCTTC | CASSPFGQHYGYTF
. | 13 | . | TRBJ1-2 | TRBV7-3 | TGTGCCAGCAGCTTAATACCGGGATCCGGCTACACCTTC | CASSLIPGSGYTF
. | 15 | . | TRBJ2-5 | TRBV5-1 | TGCGCCAGCAGCTTACAGGGCTTAATCCAAGAGACCCAGTACTTC | CASSLQGLIQETQYF
. | 15 | . | TRBJ1-1 | TRBV15 | TGTGCCACCGGCATCGGGGGCCCGGCCCGGACTGAAGCTTTCTTT | CATGIGGPARTEAFF
TRBD1 | 14 | . | TRBJ2-3 | TRBV12-3/TRBV12-4 | TGTGCCAGCAGTTTACGTGGCCTCGGGACAGGGCAGTATTTT | CASSLRGLGTGQYF
. | 15 | . | TRBJ1-5 | TRBV11-2 | TGTGCCAGCAGCACAGGACGGTATAGCAATCAGCCCCAGCATTTT | CASSTGRYSNQPQHF
. | 16 | . | TRBJ2-3 | TRBV19 | TGTGCCAGTAGTCCAGACCGGGACACCTCCACAGATACGCAGTATTTT | CASSPDRDTSTDTQYF
. | 15 | . | TRBJ2-1 | TRBV9 | TGTGCCAGCAGCGTAGCAGGGGGGGTCTACAATGAGCAGTTCTTC | CASSVAGGVYNEQFF
TRBD1 | 11 | . | TRBJ1-1 | TRBV30 | TGTGCCACCGGGACAGAAACTGAAGCTTTCTTT | CATGTETEAFF
. | 15 | . | TRBJ2-5 | TRBV18 | TGTGCCAGCTCACTTAATCCGGGAAGTCAAGAGACCCAGTACTTC | CASSLNPGSQETQYF
. | 15 | . | TRBJ1-1 | TRBV6-5 | TGTGCCAGCAGTTACTCGGCGGGGGCGAGGACTGAAGCTTTCTTT | CASSYSAGARTEAFF
TRBD1 | 15 | . | TRBJ1-5 | TRBV20-1 | TGCAGTGCTAGAGCGCAGACAGGGTTTGGTCAGCCCCAGCATTTT | CSARAQTGFGQPQHF